This T cell receptor beta chain was sequenced for a study of cytomegalovirus exposure and HLA in healthy donors (dated by TCRdb to about 2017). For the wider study: An earlier analysis of more than 550 of the donors reported under 300 Gb of sequence data and roughly 120 million unique TCR beta sequences obtained from 150 million to 200 million T cells. The aim of the study was to test whether cataloging public T cell receptors could identify signatures of past pathogen exposure. Every discovery cohort repertoire had been produced on one sequencing platform. Using immunosequencing, the study profiled T cell repertoires from around 670 subjects and related those repertoires to cytomegalovirus serostatus. Besides the first cohort of about 730 subjects, a separate validation cohort made up of roughly 120 different subjects was used. In a later analysis, previously published TCR beta repertoires from 500 to 750 donors were re-analyzed and high-resolution HLA genotyping was added so that TCR occurrence patterns could be studied. Both class I and class II loci were covered by HLA typing, at four-digit resolution. A later genetic analysis took genome-wide SNP genotypes for about 55% of the 666 donors and used that subset as a discovery cohort. Roughly 300 gigabases of sequencing data and tens of millions of unique TCR sequences made up an early release that covered approximately 650 HLA-typed donors. To decide whether each TCR beta V gene segment behaved as functional or pseudogenic, an earlier analysis of some 600 of the donors relied on high-throughput TCR beta sequencing. Donor age, sex, ethnicity and CMV serostatus were collected together with the repertoire data. Several DR-DQ haplotypes were handled as single units for association and clustering, since linkage in the cohort was strong. The later analysis used no new phenotypic data to find candidate immune exposures, relying instead on TCR beta sequences and their occurrence across donors. The number of typed donors differed by locus: about 620-640 for A, B, C, DRB1 and DQB1; some 500 for DQA1; approximately 610 for DPA1; and roughly 450 for DPB1. Of the roughly 410 genotyped donors, approximately 80% were placed in the genetic ancestry cluster associated with self-reported Caucasian donors. High-throughput TCR immunosequencing, statistical association of individual TCRs with disease status, and machine learning were combined to predict cytomegalovirus infection status. Across 398 genotyped donors of the cohort, an average of approximately 200,000 unique TCR beta nucleotide sequences per donor were sequenced, and approximately 17% of those sequences were non-productive.

The cysteine opens and the phenylalanine closes a CDR3 of 19 amino acids. Just the 57-base CDR3 DNA is kept, in frame starting at base 1. Relative to germline, V is missing 1 base and J is missing 0 bases, with 11 bases of the junction outside any gene match. Sequences LNHNV (CDR1) and YYDKDF (CDR2) are obtained from the germline V gene (reference sequence). Findings and caveats that apply to the study as a whole: In a later analysis, HLA-associated TCR beta chains were found to be more clonally expanded and to have lower generation probabilities than equally common non-associated chains. Most TCR sequences were observed very rarely across donors, whereas some public TCRs were present in many individuals. In a later analysis, TCR association rates were found to vary across HLA loci, with the most associated TCRs seen for DRB1 alleles and the fewest for HLA-C alleles. HLA typing was unavailable for some donors at each locus, so association tests used only the typed subset. Presence/absence analyses assumed roughly uniform sequencing depth across donors, an assumption that may not hold. Some 15 rarely observed V segments, including chromosome 9 orphons, were excluded from the earlier analysis of about 500 of the donors because counts were too low. A further reported finding was that TCR beta sequences accurately predicted the HLA-A and HLA-B alleles for most subjects in the first cohort. The classifier was reported to diagnose cytomegalovirus status with high specificity and sensitivity in both the original cohort and the validation cohort. A later genetic analysis associated a missense DCLRE1C variant with V-gene and J-gene trimming of TCR beta chains, and an independent cohort replicated the association. The study listed 150 to 200 TCR beta chains as associated with cytomegalovirus. The 87-base-pair reads could not distinguish some IMGT-functional V segments, including TRBV6-2 and TRBV6-3, so those segments were excluded. For the cohort, immune exposure information was limited to CMV serostatus. In a later analysis, several top co-occurrence clusters were reported to appear linked to parvovirus B19, influenza, CMV and Epstein-Barr virus. Assigning TCR associations to individual alleles was difficult when HLA alleles, especially DR and DQ, strongly co-occurred. A later analysis found that most CMV-associated TCR beta chains appeared HLA-restricted, with HLA associations seemingly driven largely by CMV exposure. Three of the identified cytomegalovirus-associated TCR beta chains were confirmed in vitro to be specific for cytomegalovirus antigens. The authors suggested that the approach could potentially be generalized to other disease states and immunological phenotypes. Specific HLA alleles were associated with 15,000 to 20,000 TCR beta sequences at a false discovery rate of 0.05 in a later analysis. In this cohort, only TCR beta chains were sequenced, and detectable features were limited by the absence of alpha or paired-chain data. In an earlier analysis of approximately 590 of the donors, most TCR beta V segments appeared in productive rearrangements about 87% or about 30% of the time, broadly matching IMGT annotations. In a later genetic analysis, fewer N-insertions in productive TCRs were reported among donors in an Asian-associated ancestry cluster than the 666-donor mean. A cluster of highly shared sequence variants was judged likely to be a technical artifact of the sequencing pipeline. Linkage disequilibrium might explain the correlated functional status among segregating V segments, but an unknown experimental factor could not be excluded.

Receptor amplification or capture employed the immunoSEQ multiplex PCR assay. For the multiplex PCR, a mixture combining 60 forward primers for TCR Vbeta segments and 13 reverse primers for TCR Jbeta segments was used. The CDR3 region of rearranged TCR beta genes was amplified from genomic DNA with a multiplex PCR assay. The amplified TCR beta libraries were sequenced on the Illumina HiSeq System as 87-base-pair reads. The original methods were these. In a later analysis, roughly 80 million unique TCR beta chains were counted across the 500 to 850 repertoires, and roughly 10 million of these chains were shared by at least two donors. Raw reads were error-corrected and collapsed into unique sequences with a nearest-neighbor algorithm that merged closely related sequences to remove PCR and sequencing errors. To assign V, D and J gene segments, CDR3 sequences were aligned to IMGT reference sequences. For a sequence to be retained, a match of at least six nucleotides to both a V gene segment and a J gene segment was required. A rearrangement was called productive if the CDR3 had no stop codons and remained in frame with V and J, and every other rearrangement was called non-productive. Following IMGT convention, CDR3 was defined as the stretch from the second conserved V-encoded cysteine to the conserved J-encoded phenylalanine. Sequences without an unambiguous match to a single V gene segment were excluded from the earlier analysis of a few hundred of the donors. An earlier analysis of 587 of the donors classified V segments as functional when productive rearrangements were above 56.7% and as segregating when the standard deviation between donors was above 5%. A statistical classification framework was built to diagnose cytomegalovirus status from the catalog of TCR beta chain sequences. A later analysis assigned V and J genes by comparing TCR nucleotide sequences with IMGT/GENE-DB human TR gene sequences. A later analysis assigned CDR3 sequences and most-parsimonious VDJ recombination scenarios with the TCRdist pipeline. In a later analysis, every TCR beta chain was defined by the combination of its CDR3 amino acid sequence and its V-gene family, and reads without a unique V-gene family were dropped. A later analysis removed 500 to 650 highly shared, low-generation-probability nucleotide sequences to deal with suspected cross-contamination and a sequencing artifact. In a later analysis, a clonal expansion index was calculated for each public chain from normalized within-repertoire ranks of inferred template counts. In a later analysis, generation probabilities were computed with a VDJ recombination model fitted to out-of-frame rearrangements, and the resulting probabilities were checked against IGoR. In a later analysis, hypergeometric tests were used to score TCR-TCR, TCR-HLA and TCR-CMV co-occurrence, with a repertoire-size bias correction applied to TCR pairs. A later analysis estimated false discovery rates by permuting HLA or CMV assignments 20 times. In a later analysis, co-occurring TCRs were grouped using DBSCAN, with TCRdist sequence similarity added in when clustering inside HLA-allele-positive subsets. Repertoires with fewer than 30,000 or more than 120,000 public chains were left out of co-occurrence clustering, as were several repertoires with anomalous nucleotide sharing. TCRdb limited this immuneACCESS table to in-frame rearrangements with V and J called. A share of clones is missing; checked studies link under half to unresolved V genes, and the rest is unexplained. V, J and clone size derive from that table, while D and trimming were established from the DNA sequence. The sample contains fewer than 100,000 clones, around 77% of them found a single time. Roughly 3% of the sample lies in the top ten.

This clone was seen only a few times. The clone's antigen remains unknown. No base quality values were provided; no much bigger clone lies one nucleotide off. The cohort consisted of 670 or so healthy bone marrow donors. At the time of sampling, all cohort members were nominally healthy, though unrecorded immune exposures were likely present. The donor was CMV seronegative and belonged to the group of 350 or so seronegative cohort members. Every donor gave a peripheral blood sample, and the peripheral blood mononuclear cells from that sample were used for TCR beta sequencing. The Qiagen DNeasy Blood Extraction Kit was used to extract genomic DNA from the blood cell samples.

The sequenced sample consisted of PBMCs. This TCR was recovered from a man aged 35 to 55 in good health and CMV-seronegative. This sequence uses TRBV15 and TRBJ2-1; a stretch of 8 junction bases matches TRBD2. The DNA sequence follows: TGTGCCACCAGCAGAGCCCCATCGACTAGCGCGAGCTCCTACAATGAGCAGTTCTTC. It translates to CATSRAPSTSASSYNEQFF.